A single sample gave rise to the 6 T cell receptor beta chains below, sequenced in a study of control samples from healthy donors and cancer patients (dated by TCRdb to 2019 to 2021). Preparation of the library involved the immunoSEQ multiplex PCR assay. Drawn from immuneACCESS, this table holds only the in-frame rearrangements with V and J called that TCRdb kept. Clones are partly lost; checked studies trace under half to an unresolved V gene and leave the rest unexplained. The sample table holds about 160,000 clones, of which roughly 95% were seen once. In total, the top ten clones hold about 0.94% of the sample. The sequenced sample was blood. These TCRs come from a woman aged 30 to 39 in good health.

This clone was seen only a few times. V is TRBV18 and J is TRBJ1-2; D possibly corresponds to TRBD1 (5 bases). Germline CDR1 and CDR2: KGHSH and LQKENI. The CDR3 sequence is 13 residues long. Trimming pared 6 bases from V and 2 bases from J, leaving 10 bases between. The CDR3: CASSLDTNYGYTF. The CDR3 region has the DNA TGTGCCAGCTCCCTGGACACCAACTATGGCTACACCTTC.

This sequence joins TRBV20-1 and TRBJ2-7; D gene uncertain. Germline V gene sequence: CDR1 DFQATT, CDR2 SNEGSKA (reference sequence). The CDR3 loop spans 11 amino acids. The germline V and J ends were trimmed by 6 bases and 6 bases, with 12 bases remaining between them. CDR3 protein: CSARFWLEQYF. The CDR3 DNA reads as TGCAGTGCAAGATTCTGGCTCGAGCAGTACTTC.

The J gene is TRBJ1-3, the V gene TRBV5-1; a weak D match, TRBD1 (5 bases). Germline V gives CDR1 SGHRS, CDR2 YFSETQ. The CDR3 runs 16 residues. Trimming took off 0 bases at V and 0 bases at J, with 10 bases between the two ends. CDR3 region: CASSLAGGNSGNTIYF. The CDR3 nucleotides are TGCGCCAGCAGCTTGGCCGGGGGAAACTCTGGAAACACCATATATTTT.

In this sample, this clone turned up once. The CDR3 sequence: CATSDRDRSYGYTF. In nucleotides, the CDR3 is TGTGCCACCAGTGATCGGGACCGAAGTTATGGCTACACCTTC. The chain carries TRBV24-1 and TRBJ1-2; tentatively, D is TRBD1 (5 bases). Germline CDR1 and CDR2: KGHDR and SFDVKD. Trimming removed 3 bases at V and 5 bases at J, with 12 bases between. CDR3 size: 14 residues.

This clone was counted once. J is TRBJ1-1 and V is TRBV11-2; no clear D gene. This CDR3 region has 14 residues. The V end was cut by 3 bases, the J end by 4 bases, with 12 bases between. CDR1 and CDR2 (germline): SGHAT, FQNNGV. As DNA, the CDR3 is TGTGCCAGCAGCTTCGAGGGATCCAGCACTGAAGCTTTCTTT. Amino acid sequence: CASSFEGSSTEAFF. Using reference TRBV11-2 and TRBJ1-1 for the parts outside the CDR3, the full variable domain is EAGVAQSPRYKIIEKRQSVAFWCNPISGHATLYWYQQILGQGPKLLIQFQNNGVVDDSQLPKDRFSAERLKGVDSTLKIQPAKLEDSAVYLCASSFEGSSTEAFFGQGTRLTVV.

The chain combines TRBV7-2 with TRBJ1-3, with 8 bases fitting TRBD1. The V gene end was trimmed by 1 base and the J gene end by 2 bases; junction bases not matched to a gene: 4. CDR1 SGHTA and CDR2 FQGNSA come from the germline V gene. This CDR3 is 16 amino acids long. This CDR3 is CASSLGPTGAGNTIYF. The CDR3 DNA follows: TGTGCCAGCAGCTTAGGCCCGACAGGGGCTGGAAACACCATATATTTT.